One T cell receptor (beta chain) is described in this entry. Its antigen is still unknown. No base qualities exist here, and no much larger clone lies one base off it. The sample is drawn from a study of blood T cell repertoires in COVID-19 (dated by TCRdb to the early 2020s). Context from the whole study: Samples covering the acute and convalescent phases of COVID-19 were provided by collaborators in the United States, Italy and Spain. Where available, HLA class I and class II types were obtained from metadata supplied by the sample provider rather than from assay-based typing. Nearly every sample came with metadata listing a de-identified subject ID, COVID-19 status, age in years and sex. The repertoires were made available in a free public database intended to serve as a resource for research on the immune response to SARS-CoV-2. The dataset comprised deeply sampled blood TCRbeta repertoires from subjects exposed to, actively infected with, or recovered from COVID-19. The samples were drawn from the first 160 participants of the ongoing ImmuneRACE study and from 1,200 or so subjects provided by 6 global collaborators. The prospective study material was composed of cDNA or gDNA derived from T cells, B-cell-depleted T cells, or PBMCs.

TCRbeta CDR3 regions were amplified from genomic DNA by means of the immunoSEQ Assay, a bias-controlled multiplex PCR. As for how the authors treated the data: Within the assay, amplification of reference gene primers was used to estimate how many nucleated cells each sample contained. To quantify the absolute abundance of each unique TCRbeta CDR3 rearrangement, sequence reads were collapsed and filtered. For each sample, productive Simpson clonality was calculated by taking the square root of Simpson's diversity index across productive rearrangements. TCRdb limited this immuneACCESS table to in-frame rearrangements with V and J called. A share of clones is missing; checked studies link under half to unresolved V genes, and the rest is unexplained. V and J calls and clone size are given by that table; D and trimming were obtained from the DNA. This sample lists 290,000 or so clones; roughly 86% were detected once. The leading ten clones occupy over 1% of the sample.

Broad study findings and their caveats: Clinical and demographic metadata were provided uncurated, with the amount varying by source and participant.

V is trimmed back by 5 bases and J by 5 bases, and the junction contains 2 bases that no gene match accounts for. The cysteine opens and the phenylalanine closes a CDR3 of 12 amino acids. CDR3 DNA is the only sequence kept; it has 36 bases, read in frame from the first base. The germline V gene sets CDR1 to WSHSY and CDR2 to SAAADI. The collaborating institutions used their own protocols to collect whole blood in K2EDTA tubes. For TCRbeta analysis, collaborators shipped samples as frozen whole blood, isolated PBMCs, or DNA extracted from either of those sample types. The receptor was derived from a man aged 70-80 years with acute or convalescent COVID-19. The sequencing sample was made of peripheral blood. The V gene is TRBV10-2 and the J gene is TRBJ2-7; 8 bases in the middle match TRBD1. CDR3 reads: CASSLTGDEQYF. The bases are TGCGCCAGCAGTTTGACAGGGGACGAGCAGTACTTC.